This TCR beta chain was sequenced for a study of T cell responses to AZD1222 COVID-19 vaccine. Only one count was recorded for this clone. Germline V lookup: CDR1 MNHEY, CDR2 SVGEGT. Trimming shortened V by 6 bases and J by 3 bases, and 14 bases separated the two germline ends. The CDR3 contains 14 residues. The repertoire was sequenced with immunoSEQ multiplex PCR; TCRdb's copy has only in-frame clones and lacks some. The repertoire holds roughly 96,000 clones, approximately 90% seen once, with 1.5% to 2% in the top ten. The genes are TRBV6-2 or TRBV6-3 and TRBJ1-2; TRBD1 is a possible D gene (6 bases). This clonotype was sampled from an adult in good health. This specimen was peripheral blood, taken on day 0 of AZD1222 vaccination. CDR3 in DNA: TGTGCCAGCAGCCCCAGGGGAGTTGACTATGGCTACACCTTC. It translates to CASSPRGVDYGYTF.